The clone carrying this T cell receptor beta chain was seen a handful of times. Its specificity is unknown. Sorted-subset replicate PCR reactions were performed with around 200 ng DNA, corresponding to roughly 30,000 T cell genomes. Profiled with immunoSEQ multiplex PCR; TCRdb holds only in-frame clones, not every one. This table holds 110,000 or so clones, 55% to 80% found once. The CDR3 contains 12 residues. CDR1 GTSNPN and CDR2 SVGIG come from the germline V gene (reference sequence). V lost 7 bases to trimming and J lost 8 bases, with 14 bases between them. The data originate from a study of shared clonotypes between healthy human individuals. Regarding the study as a whole: Approximately 4.6% of naive CD4 clonotypes were shared across a handful of donors.

The chain has TRBV30 and TRBJ1-4; D may be TRBD1 (5 bases). This TCR was sampled from a woman in her thirties in good health. Sequencing input: memory CD8+ T cells sorted from blood. As to subset: CD45RO+ cells pooled with CCR7-negative TemRA cells. CDR3 protein: CAFQGNGEKLFF. CDR3 bases: TGTGCCTTCCAGGGTAATGGCGAAAAACTGTTTTTT.